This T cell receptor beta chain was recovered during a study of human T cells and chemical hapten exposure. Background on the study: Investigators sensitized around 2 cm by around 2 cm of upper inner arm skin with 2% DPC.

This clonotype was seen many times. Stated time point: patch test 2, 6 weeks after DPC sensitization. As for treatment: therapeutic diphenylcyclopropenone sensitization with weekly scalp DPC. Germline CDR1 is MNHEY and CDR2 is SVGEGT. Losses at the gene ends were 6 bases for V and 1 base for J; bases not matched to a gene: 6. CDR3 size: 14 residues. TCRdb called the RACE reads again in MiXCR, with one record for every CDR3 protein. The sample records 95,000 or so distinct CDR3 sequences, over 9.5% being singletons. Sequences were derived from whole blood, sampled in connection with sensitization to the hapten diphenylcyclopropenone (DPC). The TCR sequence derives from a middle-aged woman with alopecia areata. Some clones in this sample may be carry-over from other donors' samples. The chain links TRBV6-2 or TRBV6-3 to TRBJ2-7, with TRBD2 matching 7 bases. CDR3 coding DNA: TGTGCCAGCAGGCCACCGGGACTATCCTACGAGCAGTACTTC. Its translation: CASRPPGLSYEQYF.